The 18 T cell receptor beta chains presented below share a single source sample, sequenced in a study of blood T cells in healthy people across ages. The use of a sample-barcoded 5' primer and a J-beta primer mix characterized a second PCR of 7 to 11 cycles. TCRdb fed the 5' RACE reads into MiXCR, producing one record per CDR3 protein. The sample has around 1,600,000 distinct CDR3 sequences; approximately 39% are singletons. Sequenced material: blood. These receptors all come from a woman aged 18-35 years in good health.

V is TRBV20-1 and J is TRBJ2-3, with D maybe TRBD1 (6 bases). V lost 7 bases and J 3 bases, leaving 14 bases between the germline ends. This CDR3 is built from 13 residues. Germline lookup yields CDR1 DFQATT and CDR2 SNEGSKA (reference sequence). CDR3 coding DNA: TGCAGTGACGGGGACACGAGGACAGATACGCAGTATTTT. It specifies CSDGDTRTDTQYF.

This clonotype has just a few counts. The V gene is TRBV3-1, the J gene TRBJ2-1, with TRBD2 matching over 7 bases. With 3 bases clipped from V and 0 bases from J, the junction kept 5 bases outside the gene matches. CDR1 and CDR2 (germline): LGHDT, YNNKEL (reference sequence). This CDR3 region has 16 residues. The CDR3 sequence: CASSHLASGSYNEQFF. CDR3 nucleotide sequence: TGTGCCAGCAGCCATCTAGCTAGCGGCTCCTACAATGAGCAGTTCTTC.

This chain uses TRBV7-9 with TRBJ1-1, with 8 bases fitting TRBD1. After removal of 8 bases from V and 5 bases from J, the junction contained 10 bases not matched to a gene. Germline loops: CDR1 SEHNR, CDR2 FQNEAQ (reference sequence). The CDR3 length is 14 residues. The CDR3 bases are TGTGCCAGCTATCCTACAGGGGGAGGGACTGAAGCTTTCTTT. Protein product: CASYPTGGGTEAFF.

The chain carries TRBV11-1 and TRBJ2-1; either TRBD1 or TRBD2 may fit D (5 bases each). CDR3 length equals 15 residues. Trimming pared 3 bases from V and 6 bases from J, leaving 15 bases between. CDR1 and CDR2 (germline): SGHAT, FQDESV (reference sequence). This CDR3 is CASSFGSGTPNEQFF. Here the CDR3 DNA reads TGTGCCAGCAGCTTTGGCTCCGGGACCCCCAATGAGCAGTTCTTC.

The chain couples TRBV13 to TRBJ2-7, with D perhaps matching TRBD2 (5 bases). Germline CDR1 reads PRHDT; CDR2 reads FYEKMQ (reference sequence). CDR3 length: 13 residues. V was shortened by 5 bases and J by 5 bases, with 13 bases between the two germline ends. CDR3 coding DNA: TGTGCCAGCAGCCCCCCGGACGGGGACGAGCAGTACTTC. It is translated as CASSPPDGDEQYF.

In this sample, this clonotype turned up many times. The chain uses TRBV7-2 and TRBJ1-1; 9 nucleotides line up with TRBD1. Losses at the gene ends were 6 bases for V and 5 bases for J; bases not matched to a gene: 7. The CDR3 is 14 residues long. The V gene's germline CDR1 is SGHTA and CDR2 FQGNSA. The CDR3 DNA reads TGTGCCAGCAGTTTGGGACAGGGCAGGACTGAAGCTTTCTTT. Translated: CASSLGQGRTEAFF.

This chain uses TRBV28 with TRBJ2-7; D might be TRBD1 or TRBD2, each matching 5 bases. V lost 6 bases to trimming and J lost 4 bases, with 13 bases between them. The germline V gene encodes CDR1 MDHEN and CDR2 SYDVKM. This CDR3 spans 13 amino acids. The DNA for the CDR3 is TGTGCCAGCAGACCAAGAGGGGTTTACGAGCAGTACTTC. Translating gives CASRPRGVYEQYF.

The rearrangement uses TRBV5-1 and TRBJ1-1; 7 bases are a match to TRBD1. Unmatched junction bases numbered 6, after V lost 4 bases and J lost 0 bases. This CDR3 spans 15 amino acids. CDR1 is SGHRS and CDR2 is YFSETQ in the germline V gene. The CDR3 bases are TGCGCCAGCAGCACTAGGGACAGCGTGAACACTGAAGCTTTCTTT. Protein product: CASSTRDSVNTEAFF.

The chain joins TRBV6-2 or TRBV6-3 to TRBJ2-4; D is perhaps TRBD2 (6 bases). The J call may not be correct, given that the DNA end is closer to TRBJ2-7. Germline assignment: CDR1 MNHEY and CDR2 SVGEGT. The CDR3 extends over 15 amino acids. The CDR3 spells CASSYLDPTSYEQYF. CDR3 DNA sequence: TGTGCCAGCAGTTACCTCGATCCGACTAGCTACGAGCAGTACTTC.

The rearrangement joins TRBV28 to TRBJ2-5; 8 nucleotides align to TRBD2. The CDR3 contains 15 residues. Germline V CDR1 and CDR2: MDHEN, SYDVKM. With 1 base clipped from V and 11 bases from J, the junction kept 12 bases outside the gene matches. The CDR3 loop is CASSLYGGGHNEQYF. The CDR3 coding sequence is TGTGCCAGCAGTTTATACGGGGGGGGGCACAATGAGCAGTACTTC.

On this clonotype: One end of the junction is discordant with germline, which a read error may explain. CDR3 sequence (DNA): TGTGCCAGCGGTTACTGGGAGGGAGGGAGCACAGATACGCAGTATTTT. Protein product: CASGYWEGGSTDTQYF. The rearrangement uses TRBV6-5 and TRBJ2-3, with TRBD2 identical over 7 bases. Germline CDR1 is MNHEY and CDR2 is SVGAGI. This CDR3 comprises 16 residues.

The chain is built from TRBV20-1 and TRBJ2-2; 8 bases map to TRBD2. J gave up 2 bases and V 8 bases, and 7 bases lay outside the gene matches. CDR1 is DFQATT and CDR2 is SNEGSKA in the germline V gene (reference sequence). The CDR3 contains 14 residues. CDR3 DNA sequence: TGCAGTTCCAGGGCGGGGGGAAACACCGGGGAGCTGTTTTTT. It specifies CSSRAGGNTGELFF.

The chain employs TRBV7-2 and TRBJ2-7; no reliable D call. V lost 1 base to trimming and J lost 0 bases, with 7 bases between them. There are 14 residues in the CDR3. Germline assignment: CDR1 SGHTA and CDR2 FQGNSA. CDR3 nucleotide sequence: TGTGCCAGCAGCTTAGACGTCGACTCCTACGAGCAGTACTTC. It yields the protein CASSLDVDSYEQYF.

The chain is built from TRBV6-2 or TRBV6-3 and TRBJ2-6; 9 nucleotides agree with TRBD1. The CDR3 is made up of 13 amino acids. The germline CDR1 and CDR2 sequences are MNHEY and SVGEGT. The V and J ends lost 6 bases and 10 bases, in that order; junction bases with no gene match: 4. The CDR3 reads CASRDGQGNVLTF. Here the CDR3 DNA reads TGTGCCAGCAGAGACGGACAGGGGAACGTCCTGACTTTC.

This chain connects TRBV4-1 to TRBJ1-1; D unresolved. The CDR3 contains 14 residues. Deletions cut 4 bases from V and 5 bases from J, with 14 bases between. The germline gives CDR1 MGHRA, CDR2 YSYEKL. The CDR3 DNA reads as TGCGCCAGCAGCCCCGGACTTCTCGGGACTGAAGCTTTCTTT. It encodes CASSPGLLGTEAFF.

As for this clonotype: At one of its ends the junction is not consistent with the germline gene, which may arise from a read error. The rearrangement joins TRBV20-1 to TRBJ2-3; the D is unclear. CDR1 and CDR2 from the germline V gene are DFQATT and SNEGSKA (reference sequence). The CDR3 runs 12 residues. CDR3 in amino acids: CSARADRDAQYF. The CDR3 DNA sequence: TGCAGTGCTAGGGCCGATCGAGATGCGCAGTATTTT.

This clonotype occurred many times. This chain links TRBV12-3 or TRBV12-4 with TRBJ2-1, with 8 bases aligning to TRBD2. V was pared by 1 base and J by 9 bases, with 5 bases of the junction left unmatched. This CDR3 comprises 14 residues. The CDR3 spells CASSLGAGVREQFF. CDR3 bases: TGTGCCAGCAGTTTAGGAGCGGGAGTTCGTGAGCAGTTCTTC.

This clonotype came up a few times. The chain is built from TRBV7-2 and TRBJ1-4, with D possibly TRBD1 on 5 matching bases. V lost 1 base and J lost 10, with 16 bases in between. The CDR3 runs 15 residues. Germline CDR1 reads SGHTA; CDR2 reads FQGNSA. CDR3 residues: CASSLVGGRDGKLFF. CDR3 nucleotides: TGTGCCAGCAGCTTAGTTGGGGGACGGGATGGAAAACTGTTTTTT.